This entry lists 9 T cell receptor beta chains sequenced from one sample in a study of blood T cells in healthy people across ages. PCR was performed a second time for about 7 to 12 cycles using a sample-barcoded 5' primer and a J-beta primer mix. TCRdb itself ran the 5' RACE reads through MiXCR, one entry per CDR3 protein. The table lists about 640,000 distinct CDR3 sequences, around three fifths of them singletons. The sample consisted of blood. All receptors derive from a man in his sixties in good health.

This clonotype was detected once. The genes are TRBV5-1 and TRBJ2-7; no clear D gene. Germline lookup yields CDR1 SGHRS and CDR2 YFSETQ. Trimming took off 0 bases at V and 3 bases at J, with 13 bases between the two ends. The CDR3 sequence is 15 residues long. The CDR3 DNA reads as TGCGCCAGCAGCTTGGTTGCATCAACCCTCTACGAGCAGTACTTC. Translated, it gives CASSLVASTLYEQYF. Filled out from reference TRBV5-1 and TRBJ2-7, the complete variable domain reads KAGVTQTPRYLIKTRGQQVTLSCSPISGHRSVSWYQQTPGQGLQFLFEYFSETQRNKGNFPGRFSGRQFSNSRSEMNVSTLELGDSALYLCASSLVASTLYEQYFGPGTRLTVT.

The rearrangement uses TRBV10-2 and TRBJ1-1, with D hard to call. From germline, CDR1 is WSHSY and CDR2 SAAADI. With 8 bases removed from V and 7 bases from J, the gap between germline ends came to 23 bases. The CDR3 contains 15 residues. The CDR3 DNA reads as TGCGCCAGCCTCAGGTCCACCGACGACGGGAGTGAAGCTTTCTTT. This translates into CASLRSTDDGSEAFF.

This clonotype was detected a few times. The rearrangement uses TRBV4-1 and TRBJ1-2; D remains ambiguous. CDR1 is MGHRA, CDR2 YSYEKL, per germline. The CDR3 spans 16 residues. The V end lost 0 bases, the J end lost 0 bases, and 11 bases lay between the germline ends. CDR3 protein: CASSQDRAASNYGYTF. The CDR3, as DNA: TGCGCCAGCAGCCAAGACCGAGCAGCCTCTAACTATGGCTACACCTTC.

This clonotype has more than one count but fewer than ten. V usage is TRBV29-1 and J usage is TRBJ1-2; D is ambiguous. CDR1 and CDR2 from the germline V gene are SQVTM and ANQGSEA. The CDR3 is made up of 12 amino acids. V gave up 0 bases and J gave up 4 bases, with 6 bases separating them. The chain's CDR3 is CSVEDDIYGYTF. As DNA, the CDR3 is TGCAGCGTTGAAGATGACATCTATGGCTACACCTTC.

The chain combines TRBV7-9 with TRBJ2-1; D gene uncertain. V lost 2 bases and J 9 bases, leaving 5 bases between the germline ends. Germline lookup yields CDR1 SEHNR and CDR2 FQNEAQ (reference sequence). This CDR3 contains 11 residues. Here the CDR3 DNA reads TGTGCCAGCAGCTTAATGCTTGAGCAGTTCTTC. Translated, it gives CASSLMLEQFF.

The rearrangement joins TRBV19 to TRBJ2-7, with D hard to call. This CDR3 contains 14 residues. In germline, CDR1 is LNHDA, CDR2 SQIVND (reference sequence). Trimming took off 3 bases at V and 8 bases at J, with 17 bases between the two ends. The CDR3 nucleotides read TGTGCCAGTAGTATTTGGGGTAACAAATACAAGCAGTACTTC. This encodes CASSIWGNKYKQYF. Together with reference TRBV19 and TRBJ2-7, the CDR3 gives the full variable domain: DGGITQSPKYLFRKEGQNVTLSCEQNLNHDAMYWYRQDPGQGLRLIYYSQIVNDFQKGDIAEGYSVSREKKESFPLTVTSAQKNPTAFYLCASSIWGNKYKQYFGPGTRLTVT.

As for this clonotype: Being one base from a much bigger clone, this may be a read error. This chain joins TRBV7-2 and TRBJ1-1, with a weak D call TRBD1 (6 bases). Trimming left V 5 bases short and J 6 bases short, with 16 bases between. This CDR3 comprises 14 residues. Germline lookup yields CDR1 SGHTA and CDR2 FQGNSA. CDR3 coding DNA: TGTGCCAGCAGCAAGCTCGGGGGCGACGCTGAAGCTTTCTTT. Its translation is CASSKLGGDAEAFF.

This chain joins TRBV10-3 and TRBJ2-3; TRBD1 matches at 7 bases. Losses at the gene ends were 4 bases for V and 0 bases for J; bases not matched to a gene: 22. The germline CDR1 and CDR2 sequences are ENHRY and SYGVKD. The CDR3 loop spans 21 amino acids. CDR3 amino acids: CAISANRGDAVGPTSTDTQYF. In DNA, the CDR3 is TGTGCCATCAGTGCGAACAGGGGAGATGCTGTTGGTCCCACTAGCACAGATACGCAGTATTTT.

The chain links TRBV7-2 to TRBJ2-4; weak D call: TRBD1 (5 bases). The CDR3 is made up of 12 amino acids. Germline V CDR1 and CDR2: SGHTA, FQGNSA. The V and J ends lost 1 base and 11 bases respectively, with 9 bases between them. The CDR3 protein is CASSLGGPVQYF. CDR3 coding DNA: TGTGCCAGCAGCTTAGGGGGCCCTGTTCAGTACTTC.